This is a list of T cell receptor beta chains from one sample in a study of cytomegalovirus exposure and HLA in healthy donors. TCRdb's copy holds only in-frame clones and misses some; the assay was immunoSEQ multiplex PCR. The sample consists of 60,000 to 85,000 clones, about 79% of them appearing once. The source material was PBMCs. The receptor set was obtained from a man aged 35 to 55 in good health and CMV-seronegative. Each CDR3 is given with its conserved first and last residue. Fields, in order: V gene, D gene, J gene, clone size, CDR3 protein, CDR3 DNA. A D gene is named only where the DNA matches it firmly. The size entry is marked missing in some rows and otherwise reads once, few, many or a size class.

TRBV28,TRBD2,TRBJ2-3,NA,CASSFGAGGNAITDTQYF,TGTGCCAGCAGTTTTGGGGCGGGAGGAAACGCAATCACAGATACGCAGTATTTT
TRBV7-3,NA,TRBJ1-1,once,CASSLYGGRNTEAFF,TGTGCCAGCAGCTTATACGGGGGGAGGAACACTGAAGCTTTCTTT
TRBV5-1,TRBD1,TRBJ2-7,NA,CASSLNPRGLYEQYF,TGCGCCAGCAGCTTGAATCCCAGGGGGCTATACGAGCAGTACTTC
TRBV10-3,TRBD2,TRBJ2-3,NA,CAIKDQGLAIDTQYF,TGTGCCATTAAGGATCAAGGACTAGCGATAGATACGCAGTATTTT
TRBV2,NA,TRBJ1-1,NA,CASTRTERFEAFF,TGTGCCAGCACCAGGACAGAGAGGTTTGAAGCTTTCTTT
TRBV6-6,NA,TRBJ2-7,NA,CASTGHYEQYF,TGTGCCAGCACGGGTCACTACGAGCAGTACTTC
TRBV15,NA,TRBJ2-7,NA,CATSRDGPYEQYF,TGTGCCACCAGCAGAGATGGGCCTTACGAGCAGTACTTC
TRBV19,TRBD2,TRBJ2-1,few,CASSRGLADYNEQFF,TGTGCCAGTAGTCGGGGACTAGCGGACTACAATGAGCAGTTCTTC
TRBV6-5,TRBD2,TRBJ2-2,NA,CASSYGTRGTGELFF,TGTGCCAGCAGTTACGGGACTAGGGGCACCGGGGAGCTGTTTTTT
TRBV9,NA,TRBJ2-7,NA,CASSVGLSNYEQYF,TGTGCCAGCAGCGTAGGACTATCAAACTACGAGCAGTACTTC
TRBV18,NA,TRBJ1-2,few,CASSGRINGEGYTF,TGTGCCAGCTCAGGTCGAATCAACGGAGAAGGCTACACCTTC
TRBV14,NA,TRBJ2-2,NA,CASSLRGLTGELFF,TGTGCCAGCAGCCTACGTGGGCTCACCGGGGAGCTGTTTTTT
TRBV11-2,NA,TRBJ2-1,NA,CASSGNRDDNEQFF,TGTGCCAGCAGCGGGAACAGGGACGACAATGAGCAGTTCTTC
TRBV7-9,NA,TRBJ2-2,once,CASSRRGSFNTGELFF,TGTGCCAGCAGCCGCCGGGGTTCGTTTAACACCGGGGAGCTGTTTTTT
TRBV28,TRBD1,TRBJ2-3,NA,CASPPSGTGDTDTQYF,TGTGCCAGCCCACCTTCCGGGACAGGCGACACAGATACGCAGTATTTT
TRBV27,TRBD1,TRBJ1-3,NA,CASSLFPVNRGLRGNTIYF,TGTGCCAGCAGTTTATTTCCCGTTAACAGGGGGCTAAGAGGAAACACCATATATTTT
TRBV5-5,NA,TRBJ2-1,once,CASSLGGSPNEQFF,TGTGCCAGCAGCTTAGGTGGGAGCCCCAATGAGCAGTTCTTC
TRBV30,NA,TRBJ1-4,NA,CTWRTDRRLFF,TGTACCTGGAGAACAGACAGAAGACTGTTTTTT
TRBV27,NA,TRBJ2-7,NA,CASSLSLDSLYEQYF,TGTGCCAGCAGTTTATCCTTGGACAGTCTCTACGAGCAGTACTTC
TRBV7-2,NA,TRBJ2-3,few,CASSLLPDTQYF,TGTGCCAGCAGCCTCCTTCCAGATACGCAGTATTTT
TRBV4-1,NA,TRBJ2-7,NA,CASSPSSVTYEQYF,TGCGCCAGCAGCCCGTCTAGCGTAACCTACGAGCAGTACTTC
TRBV2,NA,TRBJ2-6,NA,CASSATATSGANGLTF,TGTGCCAGCAGTGCAACAGCAACCTCTGGGGCCAACGGCCTGACTTTC
TRBV19,TRBD1,TRBJ1-1,NA,CASMSNREGVVRRDRGPIEAFF,TGTGCCAGTATGAGTAATCGGGAGGGGGTTGTCCGCCGGGACAGGGGGCCTATTGAAGCTTTCTTT
TRBV7-9,NA,TRBJ2-5,NA,CSSSLSMGGQETQYF,TGTTCCAGCAGCTTAAGTATGGGGGGCCAAGAGACCCAGTACTTC
TRBV6-5,NA,TRBJ1-1,NA,CASTGAGAFF,TGTGCCAGCACAGGGGCGGGAGCTTTCTTT
TRBV13,NA,TRBJ2-5,NA,CASSLGGGETQYF,TGTGCCAGCAGCCTAGGTGGAGGAGAGACCCAGTACTTC